The TCR beta chain under discussion was sequenced for a study of T cell changes during pregnancy in multiple sclerosis. Data came from immunoSEQ multiplex PCR; TCRdb stores just in-frame clones and leaves some out. Among roughly 43,000 clones listed, approximately 94% were seen once. With V trimmed by 0 bases and J by 1 base, 8 bases remained unmatched. The CDR3 is 17 amino acids. The germline gives CDR1 MGHRA, CDR2 YSYEKL. The sequencing here drew on CD4+ T cells from peripheral blood mononuclear cells, taken in the third trimester of pregnancy. This chain links TRBV4-1 with TRBJ2-5; 7 bases match TRBD2. The sequence derives from a female donor with multiple sclerosis, enrolled in a pregnancy study. The CDR3 here is CASSQEGLGTIQETQYF. DNA of the CDR3: TGCGCCAGCAGCCAAGAGGGTTTGGGGACTATCCAAGAGACCCAGTACTTC.